The source of this T cell receptor (beta chain) is a study of blood T cell repertoires in COVID-19 (TCRdb year 2020). A note on the overall study: The collaborator samples originated in the United States, Italy and Spain and spanned the acute and convalescent phases of COVID-19. The material from the prospective study consisted of cDNA or gDNA derived from T cells, B-cell-depleted T cells, or PBMCs. Subjects who had been exposed to COVID-19, were actively infected with it, or had recovered from it provided the deeply sampled blood TCRbeta repertoires that made up the dataset. Where available, HLA class I and class II types were taken from metadata supplied by the sample provider and were not determined by assay-based typing. The repertoires were released in a freely available public database meant as a resource for research on the immune response to SARS-CoV-2. Sample metadata almost always included a de-identified subject ID, COVID-19 status, age in years and sex. Samples came from the ongoing ImmuneRACE study (first 160 participants) plus 1,254 subjects from 6 global collaborators. Results and caveats for the whole study, not just this receptor: The quantity of clinical and demographic metadata differed by source and by participant and was supplied without curation.

Compared with germline, V lacks 0 bases and J lacks 1 base; bases without a gene match: 5. The germline V gene specifies LGHNA as CDR1 and YSLEER as CDR2. Spanning cysteine to phenylalanine, the CDR3 consists of 17 amino acids. Only the CDR3 portion is preserved as DNA: 51 bases, with reading frame beginning at the first base. Whole blood was collected in K2EDTA tubes by collaborating institutions according to the institutions' own protocols. For TCRbeta analysis, collaborators shipped samples in one of three forms: frozen whole blood, isolated PBMCs, or DNA extracted from either of those sample types. TCRbeta CDR3 regions were amplified from genomic DNA by means of the immunoSEQ Assay, a bias-controlled multiplex PCR. As for the authors' bioinformatics: The number of nucleated cells in each sample was estimated by amplification of reference gene primers within the assay. To quantify the absolute abundance of each unique TCRbeta CDR3 rearrangement, sequence reads were collapsed and filtered. Productive Simpson clonality was computed per sample as the square root of Simpson's diversity index over productive rearrangements. TCRdb took over this immuneACCESS table, retaining in-frame rearrangements with V and J assigned. Such tables are incomplete; in checked studies, under half of the missing clones stem from an unresolved V gene, and the remainder is unexplained. V and J calls and clone size follow that table, whereas D and trimming were derived from the DNA. The sample table shows 200,000 to 250,000 clones, and roughly 80% are seen once. The ten largest account for roughly 3.2% of the sample.

In the case of this clone: The clone's antigen remains unknown. Base qualities are missing; no much larger clone stands one base away.

The clonotype comes from a woman aged 18-29 years with acute or convalescent COVID-19. This receptor chain uses TRBV4-3 and TRBJ2-3, with 9 bases aligning to TRBD2. The sequenced sample was peripheral blood. The nucleotide sequence reads TGCGCCAGCAGCCAAGACCCCTCTAGCGGGGGCACAGATACGCAGTATTTT. It is translated as CASSQDPSSGGTDTQYF.